The 3 T cell receptor beta chains in this list originate from one sample, sequenced in a study of regulatory T cells in long-lasting Graves disease (dated by TCRdb to the early 2020s). The library came from multiplex PCR. Sequencing used an Illumina HiSeq 4000. To build TCR beta libraries, CDR3 regions were amplified by Arm-PCR using iRepertoire HTBI primers. The public reads were reanalyzed by TCRdb: fastp trimming at Q25, MiXCR alignment, in-frame beta chains only. Identical CDR3 proteins give one entry, which carries the most common genes and DNA. This sample is represented by some 420,000 distinct CDR3 sequences; about 20% of them were singletons. The biggest ten clones account for around 13% of the sample. This specimen's time point label, interpreted: persistent/refractory GD, antithyroid drugs over 5 years with positive TRAb. For both TCR sequencing and RNA sequencing, RNA was extracted from PBMCs using TRIzol.

Sample: peripheral blood mononuclear cells (PBMCs), taken when the disease was refractory, from a patient treated with antithyroid drugs. These receptors all come from a female donor with Graves disease.

In its sample, this clonotype was seen a few times. The rearrangement uses TRBV20-1 and TRBJ2-3; TRBD2 is a possible D gene (7 bases). Trimming cost V 3 bases and J 4 bases, with 11 bases left between them. The CDR3 covers 13 residues. Germline V gene lookup returns CDR1 DFQATT and CDR2 SNEGSKA (reference sequence). CDR3 coding DNA: TGCAGTGCTAGGGGCGGGGGCGCAGATACGCAGTATTTT. Residues: CSARGGGADTQYF.

This clonotype was counted at least ten times. The genes are TRBV2 and TRBJ2-7; D gene unclear. CDR3 length equals 14 residues. Per germline, CDR1 SNHLY and CDR2 FYNNEI. Trimming pared 1 base from V and 2 bases from J, leaving 9 bases between. Here the CDR3 reads CASSEEGSAYEQYF. The DNA of the CDR3 is TGTGCCAGCAGTGAAGAGGGTTCAGCCTACGAGCAGTACTTC.

This clonotype was observed many times. The chain carries TRBV11-3 and TRBJ2-7, with unresolved D. The germline V gene has CDR1 SGHNT and CDR2 YENEEA. The V and J ends lost 5 bases and 0 bases respectively, with 11 bases between them. The CDR3 sequence is 14 residues long. The CDR3 bases are TGTGCCAGCAGCACTGACTCGCACTCCTACGAGCAGTACTTC. Its translation: CASSTDSHSYEQYF.